Below are 32 T cell receptor beta chains sequenced from a single sample in a study of blood T cell repertoires in COVID-19. Method: immunoSEQ multiplex PCR; TCRdb's copy keeps in-frame clones and lacks some. The table records some 390,000 clones, around 87% of them present only once. Sequencing was done on a sample of peripheral blood. These receptors all come from an older woman with COVID-19, enrolled during active disease.

The chain joins TRBV7-8 to TRBJ1-1, with D uncertain. Trimming took 1 base from V and 7 from J, leaving 10 bases between them. The CDR3 loop spans 13 amino acids. CDR1 is SGHVS and CDR2 is FQNEAQ in the germline V gene. CDR3 in amino acids: CASSLEAAVEAFF. As DNA, the CDR3 is TGTGCCAGCAGCTTAGAAGCGGCGGTTGAAGCTTTCTTT.

This rearrangement joins TRBV7-3 to TRBJ2-7; TRBD2 aligns across 12 bases. The germline gives CDR1 SGHTA, CDR2 FQGTGA. The V and J ends lost 6 bases and 4 bases, in that order; junction bases with no gene match: 4. The length of the CDR3 is 14 residues. The CDR3 nucleotides read TGTGCCAGCAGTCCTAGCGGGGGGGCGTACGAGCAGTACTTC. This codes for CASSPSGGAYEQYF.

The rearrangement uses TRBV2 and TRBJ1-5, with D hard to call. The germline V gene has CDR1 SNHLY and CDR2 FYNNEI. This CDR3 comprises 15 residues. V lost 0 bases, J lost 6 bases, and 12 bases lay in between. The DNA of the CDR3 is TGTGCCAGCAGTGAAGCGCTTTTCTCGGGTCAGCCCCAGCATTTT. This codes for CASSEALFSGQPQHF.

This clone was recorded only once. The chain couples TRBV29-1 to TRBJ1-1; 7 nucleotides align to TRBD1. From germline, CDR1 is SQVTM and CDR2 ANQGSEA. Trimming took 7 bases from V and 7 from J; bases not matched to a gene: 6. There are 11 residues in the CDR3. The CDR3 here is CSARTGVEAFF. CDR3 nucleotides: TGCAGCGCTCGTACAGGGGTTGAAGCTTTCTTT.

In regard to this clone: The sample holds other DNA sequences that translate to the same CDR3. V and J are TRBV9 and TRBJ2-7, with 9 bases aligning to TRBD1. Losses at the gene ends were 5 bases for V and 4 bases for J; bases not matched to a gene: 1. The CDR3 consists of 12 residues. The germline gives CDR1 SGDLS, CDR2 YYNGEE. The CDR3 DNA follows: TGTGCCAGCAGTGGACAGGGGTACGAGCAGTACTTC. Translating it yields CASSGQGYEQYF.

The CDR3 DNA is TGCGCCAGCAGCTCCCGCGACAGGGGAACTGAAGCTTTCTTT. This gives the protein CASSSRDRGTEAFF. The J gene is TRBJ1-1, the V gene TRBV5-1; 8 bases fit TRBD1. This CDR3 is built from 14 residues. V lost 3 bases to trimming and J lost 5 bases; unmatched junction nucleotides: 6. From germline, CDR1 is SGHRS and CDR2 YFSETQ.

The J gene is TRBJ2-7, the V gene TRBV2, with TRBD1 as a possible D gene (6 bases). Germline V lookup: CDR1 SNHLY, CDR2 FYNNEI. V shed 7 bases and J shed 2 bases, with 21 bases lying between them. The CDR3 loop spans 16 amino acids. The CDR3 DNA reads as TGTGCCAGCAATGAGATTGGGGGCTCGGGCACCTACGAGCAGTACTTC. This codes for CASNEIGGSGTYEQYF.

The table lists this clone with a few counts. The CDR3 region has the DNA TGTGCCAGCAGCCAAGATCGACAGGCATACAATGAAAAACTGTTTTTT. Translation: CASSQDRQAYNEKLFF. The chain couples TRBV4-2 to TRBJ1-4, with D perhaps TRBD1 (6 bases). Germline CDR1 reads LGHNA; CDR2 reads YNFKEQ. The ends were cut back, 0 bases at V and 5 bases at J, with 13 bases in the middle. The CDR3 totals 16 residues.

This CDR3 reads CASSFPDRPNTEAFF. CDR3 nucleotides: TGTGCCAGCAGCTTTCCGGACAGGCCGAACACTGAAGCTTTCTTT. The rearrangement links TRBV5-5 to TRBJ1-1; 7 nucleotides agree with TRBD1. Per germline, CDR1 SGHKS and CDR2 YYEKEE (reference sequence). V dropped 2 bases and J dropped 1; count of bases not matched to a gene: 5. CDR3 length: 15 amino acids.

The rearrangement uses TRBV28 and TRBJ2-4; 14 positions match TRBD2. The CDR3 contains 16 residues. Looked up from germline, CDR1 is MDHEN and CDR2 is SYDVKM. V lost 5 bases, J lost 6 bases, and 6 bases stayed unmatched. The CDR3 nucleotides read TGTGCCAGCAGTACGGGACTAGCGGGGGCGGGAAACATTCAGTACTTC. Encoded protein: CASSTGLAGAGNIQYF.

V usage is TRBV9 and J usage is TRBJ1-3; D remains ambiguous. Germline loops: CDR1 SGDLS, CDR2 YYNGEE. This CDR3 contains 22 residues. The V gene lost 3 bases and the J gene lost 0 bases, with 31 bases spanning the gap. CDR3 region: CASSGHLGPDKPTKFSGNTIYF. The CDR3 bases are TGTGCCAGCAGCGGACACCTTGGGCCAGACAAACCAACAAAGTTCTCTGGAAACACCATATATTTT.

The rearrangement links TRBV4-1 to TRBJ2-2; the D gene is possibly TRBD2 (6 bases). With 0 bases removed from V and 6 bases from J, the gap between germline ends came to 11 bases. Germline V gene data show CDR1 as MGHRA and CDR2 as YSYEKL. The CDR3 consists of 15 residues. CDR3 in DNA: TGCGCCAGCAGCCAAGAGGGAACTAGCTCCGGGGAGCTGTTTTTT. Amino acid sequence: CASSQEGTSSGELFF.

The chain joins TRBV12-5 to TRBJ2-7; 10 bases agree with TRBD1. V gave up 4 bases and J gave up 2 bases; unmatched junction bases: 17. The CDR3 runs 19 residues. CDR1 and CDR2 (germline): LGHNT, FRNRAP. The CDR3, as DNA: TGTGCTAGTGGTTCCCCTGACGGGACAGGGGTCATCGGGACCTACGAGCAGTACTTC. Amino acid sequence: CASGSPDGTGVIGTYEQYF.

The gene calls are TRBV29-1 and TRBJ1-2, with D perhaps matching TRBD1 (6 bases). The V end was cut by 5 bases, the J end by 5 bases, with 18 bases between. The CDR3 contains 14 residues. Germline V CDR1 and CDR2: SQVTM, ANQGSEA. The CDR3 sequence: CSVLSYEGGYGYTF. The DNA for the CDR3 is TGCAGCGTTCTTAGCTACGAGGGGGGGTATGGCTACACCTTC.

The CDR3 reads CASSLSAYSGYEQYF. Written as DNA, the CDR3 is TGCGCCAGCAGCCTCTCGGCATATAGCGGCTACGAGCAGTACTTC. The V call is TRBV5-1, the J call TRBJ2-7, with TRBD2 as a possible D gene (6 bases). Trimming shortened V by 4 bases and J by 3 bases, and 17 bases separated the two germline ends. Germline V lookup: CDR1 SGHRS, CDR2 YFSETQ. This CDR3 is built from 15 residues. The whole variable domain, remainder taken from reference TRBV5-1 and TRBJ2-7, is KAGVTQTPRYLIKTRGQQVTLSCSPISGHRSVSWYQQTPGQGLQFLFEYFSETQRNKGNFPGRFSGRQFSNSRSEMNVSTLELGDSALYLCASSLSAYSGYEQYFGPGTRLTVT.

The chain couples TRBV3-1 (or the pseudogene TRBV3-2) to TRBJ2-5; 11 bases align to TRBD2. V lost 4 bases and J lost 2; bases outside the gene matches: 3. There are 15 residues in the CDR3. Germline V lookup: CDR1 LGHDT, CDR2 YNNKEL (reference sequence). DNA for the CDR3: TGTGCCAGCAGCCTCCGACTAGCGGGGCAAGAGACCCAGTACTTC. This translates into CASSLRLAGQETQYF.

The chain has TRBV5-1 and TRBJ2-3, with a tentative D call TRBD2 (5 bases). The CDR3 runs to 12 residues. Germline V gene sequence: CDR1 SGHRS, CDR2 YFSETQ. Trimming took off 6 bases at V and 5 bases at J, with 10 bases between the two ends. CDR3 residues: CASTTGIDTQYF. CDR3 DNA: TGCGCCAGCACCACGGGGATAGATACGCAGTATTTT.

This clone has a single count. J is TRBJ2-3 and V is TRBV3-1 (or the pseudogene TRBV3-2); D gene unclear. The CDR3 totals 15 residues. Germline V gene lookup returns CDR1 LGHDT and CDR2 YNNKEL (reference sequence). The germline V and J ends were trimmed by 0 bases and 2 bases, with 9 bases remaining between them. CDR3 DNA: TGTGCCAGCAGCCAAGAAACTGCCTACACAGATACGCAGTATTTT. It codes for CASSQETAYTDTQYF.

The chain combines TRBV19 with TRBJ1-4; 9 bases map to TRBD1. Trimming cost V 5 bases and J 2 bases; bases outside gene matches: 3. The germline gives CDR1 LNHDA, CDR2 SQIVND (reference sequence). The CDR3 sequence is 15 residues long. In DNA, the CDR3 is TGTGCCAGTAGTCCGGACAGGGGTACTAATGAAAAACTGTTTTTT. It encodes CASSPDRGTNEKLFF.

This chain joins TRBV12-1 and TRBJ1-1; whether TRBD1, the table's D call, matches the DNA was not checked. TRBV12-1 is annotated as a pseudogene. This CDR3 is built from 12 residues. The CDR3 region is CASIPSCPEAFF. The CDR3 DNA sequence: TGTGCCAGCATCCCCAGTTGCCCTGAAGCTTTCTTT.

The chain is built from TRBV7-9 and TRBJ2-7, with D possibly matching TRBD1 (6 bases). Per the germline V gene, CDR1 is SEHNR and CDR2 is FQNEAQ (reference sequence). The CDR3 covers 14 residues. V gave up 0 bases and J gave up 6 bases, with 12 bases separating them. CDR3 region: CASSLARTAVEQYF. CDR3 in DNA: TGTGCCAGCAGCTTAGCTCGGACAGCGGTCGAGCAGTACTTC.

On this clone: The identical CDR3 is also encoded by other nucleotide sequences in the sample. The chain links TRBV3-1 (or the pseudogene TRBV3-2) to TRBJ1-1; tentatively, D is TRBD1 (5 bases). Germline values: CDR1 LGHDT, CDR2 YNNKEL (reference sequence). The V and J ends lost 4 bases and 2 bases respectively, with 11 bases between them. This CDR3 has 14 residues. CDR3 sequence: CASSLRQPNTEAFF. The CDR3 DNA reads as TGTGCCAGCAGCCTTAGACAGCCTAACACTGAAGCTTTCTTT.

In its sample, this clone was seen a few times. This chain links TRBV2 with TRBJ1-2; D not certain. The CDR3 is made up of 17 amino acids. Germline V gene lookup returns CDR1 SNHLY and CDR2 FYNNEI. The V end lost 5 bases, the J end lost 2 bases, and 21 bases lay between the germline ends. The CDR3 coding sequence is TGTGCCAGCAGTCCCACCCAGTTTAGCAGCTCAAACTATGGCTACACCTTC. Its protein product is CASSPTQFSSSNYGYTF.

The J gene is TRBJ1-2, the V gene TRBV27; 9 nucleotides line up with TRBD1. After removal of 6 bases from V and 5 bases from J, the junction contained 7 bases not matched to a gene. The CDR3 is 14 residues long. The V gene's germline CDR1 is MNHEY and CDR2 SMNVEV (reference sequence). CDR3 nucleotides: TGTGCCAGCAGCCAGGACAGGGGACAGTATGGCTACACCTTC. Amino acid sequence: CASSQDRGQYGYTF.

V usage is TRBV19 and J usage is TRBJ2-3; TRBD2 might be the D (5 bases). The germline V and J ends were trimmed by 3 bases and 0 bases, with 10 bases remaining between them. The CDR3 sequence is 15 residues long. Germline CDR1 reads LNHDA; CDR2 reads SQIVND (reference sequence). As DNA, the CDR3 is TGTGCCAGTAGTATGGTTCGGACTAGCACAGATACGCAGTATTTT. It yields the protein CASSMVRTSTDTQYF.

The chain combines TRBV2 with TRBJ1-2; tentatively, D is TRBD1 (6 bases). V was shortened by 6 bases and J by 8 bases, with 16 bases between the two germline ends. Germline V gene data show CDR1 as SNHLY and CDR2 as FYNNEI. The CDR3 has 13 residues. CDR3 in DNA: TGTGCCAGCAGCATTACAGGGAATACAGGCTACACCTTC. Its translation: CASSITGNTGYTF.

The chain combines TRBV30 with TRBJ2-1; D remains ambiguous. Per the germline V gene, CDR1 is GTSNPN and CDR2 is SVGIG (reference sequence). The CDR3 is made up of 14 amino acids. V dropped 2 bases and J dropped 0 bases, with 8 bases sitting between them. CDR3 sequence reads: CAWSSRSSYNEQFF. The CDR3 DNA sequence: TGTGCCTGGAGTTCACGGAGCTCCTACAATGAGCAGTTCTTC.

The J gene is TRBJ2-7, the V gene TRBV2; TRBD2 matches 9 bases. Germline V gives CDR1 SNHLY, CDR2 FYNNEI. The CDR3 extends over 14 amino acids. J was trimmed by 5 bases and V by 4 bases; bases with no gene match: 6. CDR3 residues: CASSVPGLAHEQYF. CDR3 nucleotides: TGTGCCAGCAGTGTACCGGGACTAGCCCACGAGCAGTACTTC.

The genes are TRBV18 and TRBJ2-3; perhaps TRBD1 as D (6 bases). CDR1 is KGHSH, CDR2 LQKENI, per germline. Trimming pared 3 bases from V and 1 base from J, leaving 11 bases between. This CDR3 contains 15 residues. CDR3 protein: CASSPEDSGTDTQYF. The DNA for the CDR3 is TGTGCCAGCTCACCCGAGGACAGCGGCACAGATACGCAGTATTTT. The full variable domain, rest sourced from reference TRBV18 and TRBJ2-3, is NAGVMQNPRHLVRRRGQEARLRCSPMKGHSHVYWYRQLPEEGLKFMVYLQKENIIDESGMPKERFSAEFPKEGPSILRIQQVVRGDSAAYFCASSPEDSGTDTQYFGPGTRLTVL.

This chain connects TRBV4-1 to TRBJ1-5; 10 bases map to TRBD1. V lost 4 bases, J lost 3 bases, and 9 bases stayed unmatched. The CDR3 contains 17 residues. Germline V CDR1 and CDR2: MGHRA, YSYEKL. CDR3 protein: CASSPGTGVWANQPQHF. The CDR3 nucleotides read TGCGCCAGCAGCCCCGGGACAGGGGTTTGGGCCAATCAGCCCCAGCATTTT.

In its sample, this clone was seen a few times. The chain carries TRBV27 and TRBJ1-6, with D maybe TRBD1 (5 bases). V was trimmed by 2 bases and J by 10 bases, leaving 6 bases between them. CDR3 size: 12 residues. Looked up from germline, CDR1 is MNHEY and CDR2 is SMNVEV (reference sequence). CDR3 in amino acids: CASSLTGSPLHF. CDR3 DNA sequence: TGTGCCAGCAGTTTAACAGGCTCACCCCTCCACTTT.

This sequence joins TRBV5-4 and TRBJ2-1; D gene ambiguous. This CDR3 is built from 12 residues. Trimming cost V 4 bases and J 10 bases, with 12 bases left between them. Germline V lookup: CDR1 SGHNT, CDR2 YYREEE (reference sequence). The CDR3, as DNA: TGTGCCAGCAGCCTAATTGACTCCGAGCAGTTCTTC. It specifies CASSLIDSEQFF.